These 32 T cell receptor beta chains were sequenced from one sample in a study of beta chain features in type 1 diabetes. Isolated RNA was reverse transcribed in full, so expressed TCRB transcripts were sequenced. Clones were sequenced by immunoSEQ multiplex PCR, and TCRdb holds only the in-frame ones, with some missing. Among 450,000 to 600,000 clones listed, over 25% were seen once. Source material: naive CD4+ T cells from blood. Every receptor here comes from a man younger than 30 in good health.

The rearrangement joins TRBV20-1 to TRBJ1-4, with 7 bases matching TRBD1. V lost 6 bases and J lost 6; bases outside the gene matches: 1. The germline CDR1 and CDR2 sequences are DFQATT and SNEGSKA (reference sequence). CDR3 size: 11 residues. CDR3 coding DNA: TGCAGTGCCACAGGGGATGAAAAACTGTTTTTT. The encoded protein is CSATGDEKLFF.

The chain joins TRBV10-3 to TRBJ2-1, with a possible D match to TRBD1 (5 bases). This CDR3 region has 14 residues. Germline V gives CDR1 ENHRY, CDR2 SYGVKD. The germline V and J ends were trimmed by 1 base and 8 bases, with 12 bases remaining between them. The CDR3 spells CAISELPARDEQFF. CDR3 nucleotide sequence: TGTGCCATCAGTGAGTTGCCCGCCAGGGATGAGCAGTTCTTC.

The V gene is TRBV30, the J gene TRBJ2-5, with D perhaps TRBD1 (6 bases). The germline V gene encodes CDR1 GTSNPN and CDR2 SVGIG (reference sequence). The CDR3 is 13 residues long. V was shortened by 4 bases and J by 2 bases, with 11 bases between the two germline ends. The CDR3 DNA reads TGTGCCTGGAACAGGGAGTGGCAAGAGACCCAGTACTTC. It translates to CAWNREWQETQYF.

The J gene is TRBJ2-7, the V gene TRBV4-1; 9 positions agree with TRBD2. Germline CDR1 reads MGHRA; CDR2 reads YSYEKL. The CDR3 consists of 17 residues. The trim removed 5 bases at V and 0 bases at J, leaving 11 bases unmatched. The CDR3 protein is CASSTRTSETLSYEQYF. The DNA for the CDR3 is TGCGCCAGCAGCACCCGGACTAGCGAAACCCTCTCCTACGAGCAGTACTTC.

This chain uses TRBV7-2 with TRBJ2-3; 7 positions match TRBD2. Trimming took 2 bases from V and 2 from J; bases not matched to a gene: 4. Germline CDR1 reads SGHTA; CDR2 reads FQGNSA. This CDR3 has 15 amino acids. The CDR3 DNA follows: TGTGCCAGCAGCTTATTGCGGGGGAACACAGATACGCAGTATTTT. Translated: CASSLLRGNTDTQYF.

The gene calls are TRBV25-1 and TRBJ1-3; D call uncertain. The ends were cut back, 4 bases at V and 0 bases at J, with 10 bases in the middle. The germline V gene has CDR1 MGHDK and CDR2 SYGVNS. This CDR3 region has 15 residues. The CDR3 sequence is CASSVGVSSGNTIYF. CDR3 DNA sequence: TGTGCCAGCAGTGTTGGGGTCAGCTCTGGAAACACCATATATTTT.

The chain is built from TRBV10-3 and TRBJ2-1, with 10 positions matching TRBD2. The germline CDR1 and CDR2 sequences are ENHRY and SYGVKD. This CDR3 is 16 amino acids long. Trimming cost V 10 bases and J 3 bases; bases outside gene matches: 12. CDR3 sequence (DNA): TGTGCCAGCGTAGCGGGAGGAGGAGCGGACTACAATGAGCAGTTCTTC. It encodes CASVAGGGADYNEQFF.

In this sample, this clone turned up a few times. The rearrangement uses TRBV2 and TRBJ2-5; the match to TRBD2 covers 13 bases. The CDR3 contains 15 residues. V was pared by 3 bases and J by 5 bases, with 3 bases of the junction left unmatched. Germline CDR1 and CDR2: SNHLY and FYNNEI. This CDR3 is CASSDGTSGKETQYF. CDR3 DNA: TGTGCCAGCAGTGATGGGACTAGCGGGAAGGAGACCCAGTACTTC.

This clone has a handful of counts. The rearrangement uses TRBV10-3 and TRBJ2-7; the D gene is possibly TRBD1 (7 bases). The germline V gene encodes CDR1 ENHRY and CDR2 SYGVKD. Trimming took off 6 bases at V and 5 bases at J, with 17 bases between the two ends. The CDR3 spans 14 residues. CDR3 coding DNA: TGTGCCATCAGGGTCGGAGGGGGCCTGGACGAGCAGTACTTC. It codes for CAIRVGGGLDEQYF.

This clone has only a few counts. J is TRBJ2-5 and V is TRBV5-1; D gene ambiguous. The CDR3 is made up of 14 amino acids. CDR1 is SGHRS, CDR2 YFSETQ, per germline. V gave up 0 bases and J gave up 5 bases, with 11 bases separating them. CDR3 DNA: TGCGCCAGCAGCTTGGAGTTCGCGTCGGAGACCCAGTACTTC. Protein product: CASSLEFASETQYF.

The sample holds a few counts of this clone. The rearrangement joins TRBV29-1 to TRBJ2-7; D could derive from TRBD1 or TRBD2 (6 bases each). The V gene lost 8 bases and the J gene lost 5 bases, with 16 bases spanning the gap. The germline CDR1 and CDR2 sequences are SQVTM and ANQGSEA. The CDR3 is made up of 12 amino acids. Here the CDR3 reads CSTRGQSDEQYF. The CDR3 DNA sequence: TGCAGCACCCGGGGGCAGAGCGACGAGCAGTACTTC.

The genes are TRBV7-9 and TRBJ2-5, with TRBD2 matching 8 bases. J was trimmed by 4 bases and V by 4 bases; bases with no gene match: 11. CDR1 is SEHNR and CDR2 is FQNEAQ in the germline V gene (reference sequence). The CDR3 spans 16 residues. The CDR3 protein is CASSSRYREGRETQYF. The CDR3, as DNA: TGTGCCAGCAGCTCCCGCTACCGGGAGGGCCGAGAGACCCAGTACTTC.

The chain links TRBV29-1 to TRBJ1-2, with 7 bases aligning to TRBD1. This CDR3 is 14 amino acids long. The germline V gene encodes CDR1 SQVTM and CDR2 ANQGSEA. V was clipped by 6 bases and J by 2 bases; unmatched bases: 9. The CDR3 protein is CSVKHRGGNYGYTF. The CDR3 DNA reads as TGCAGCGTGAAACACAGGGGAGGAAACTATGGCTACACCTTC.

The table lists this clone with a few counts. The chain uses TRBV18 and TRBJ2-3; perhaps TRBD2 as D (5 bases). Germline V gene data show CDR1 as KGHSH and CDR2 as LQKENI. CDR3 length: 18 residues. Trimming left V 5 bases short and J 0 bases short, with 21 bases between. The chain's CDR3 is CASSSFGIGGRSTDTQYF. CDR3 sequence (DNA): TGTGCCAGCTCATCCTTCGGAATAGGAGGTCGGAGCACAGATACGCAGTATTTT.

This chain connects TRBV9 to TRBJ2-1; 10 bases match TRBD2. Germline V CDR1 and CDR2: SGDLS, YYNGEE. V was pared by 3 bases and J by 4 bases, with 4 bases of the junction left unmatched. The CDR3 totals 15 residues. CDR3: CASSASGRGYNEQFF. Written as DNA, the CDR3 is TGTGCCAGCAGCGCAAGCGGGAGGGGATACAATGAGCAGTTCTTC.

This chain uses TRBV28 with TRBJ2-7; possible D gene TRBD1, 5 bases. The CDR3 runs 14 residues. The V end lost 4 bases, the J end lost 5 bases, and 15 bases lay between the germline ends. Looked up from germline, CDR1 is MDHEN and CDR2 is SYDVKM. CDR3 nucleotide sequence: TGTGCCAGCAGTTCCTGGACACACGTCCACGAGCAGTACTTC. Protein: CASSSWTHVHEQYF.

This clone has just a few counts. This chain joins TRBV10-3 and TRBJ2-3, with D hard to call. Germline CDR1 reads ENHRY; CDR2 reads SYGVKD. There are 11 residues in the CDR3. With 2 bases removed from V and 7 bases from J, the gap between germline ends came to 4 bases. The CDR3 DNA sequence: TGTGCCATCAGTGAGCAAAATACGCAGTATTTT. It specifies CAISEQNTQYF.

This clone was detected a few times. The CDR3 loop is CASSWGGLAGGLSDTQYF. The CDR3 region has the DNA TGTGCCAGCAGCTGGGGAGGACTAGCGGGAGGGCTGTCAGATACGCAGTATTTT. The chain couples TRBV7-3 to TRBJ2-3; 15 bases align to TRBD2. Germline assignment: CDR1 SGHTA and CDR2 FQGTGA. This CDR3 contains 18 residues. Losses at the gene ends were 4 bases for V and 4 bases for J; bases not matched to a gene: 9.

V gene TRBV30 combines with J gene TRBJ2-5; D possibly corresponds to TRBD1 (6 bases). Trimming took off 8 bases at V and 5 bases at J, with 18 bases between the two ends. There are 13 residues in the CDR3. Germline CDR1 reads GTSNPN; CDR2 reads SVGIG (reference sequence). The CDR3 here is CARARQVGETQYF. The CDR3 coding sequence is TGTGCCCGGGCCAGACAGGTGGGGGAGACCCAGTACTTC.

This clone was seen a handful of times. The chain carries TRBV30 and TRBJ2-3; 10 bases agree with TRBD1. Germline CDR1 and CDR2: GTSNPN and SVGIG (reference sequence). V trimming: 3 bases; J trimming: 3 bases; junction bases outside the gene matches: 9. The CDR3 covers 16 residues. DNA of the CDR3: TGTGCCTGGAGACCGAGACAGGGGGCATGGACAGATACGCAGTATTTT. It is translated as CAWRPRQGAWTDTQYF.

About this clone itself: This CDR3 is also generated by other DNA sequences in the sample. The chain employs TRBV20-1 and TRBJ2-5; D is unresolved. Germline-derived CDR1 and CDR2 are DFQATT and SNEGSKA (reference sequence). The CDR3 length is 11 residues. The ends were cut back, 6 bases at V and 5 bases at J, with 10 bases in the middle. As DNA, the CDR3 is TGCAGTGCGGGGATCCAGGAGACCCAGTACTTC. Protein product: CSAGIQETQYF.

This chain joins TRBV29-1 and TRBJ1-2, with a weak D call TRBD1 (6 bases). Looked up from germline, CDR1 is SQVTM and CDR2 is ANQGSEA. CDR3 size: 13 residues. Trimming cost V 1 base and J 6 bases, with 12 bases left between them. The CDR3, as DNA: TGCAGCGTTGAAGCGGGGGCCGGCGATGGCTACACCTTC. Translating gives CSVEAGAGDGYTF.

CDR3 nucleotides: TGCAGCGTTGTGGGGGATCCTAATGAAAAACTGTTTTTT. Its protein product is CSVVGDPNEKLFF. This sequence joins TRBV29-1 and TRBJ1-4, with D perhaps matching TRBD1 (5 bases). This CDR3 spans 13 amino acids. CDR1 is SQVTM, CDR2 ANQGSEA, per germline. Trimming left V 4 bases short and J 3 bases short, with 9 bases between. The full variable domain, with the rest looked up from reference TRBV29-1 and TRBJ1-4, is SAVISQKPSRDICQRGTSLTIQCQVDSQVTMMFWYRQQPGQSLTLIATANQGSEATYESGFVIDKFPISRPNLTFSTLTVSNMSPEDSSIYLCSVVGDPNEKLFFGSGTQLSVL.

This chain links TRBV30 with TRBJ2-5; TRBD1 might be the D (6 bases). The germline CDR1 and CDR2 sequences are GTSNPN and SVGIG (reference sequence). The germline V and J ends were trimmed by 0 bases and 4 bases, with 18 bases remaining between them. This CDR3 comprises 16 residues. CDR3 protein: CAWSVGGARLGETQYF. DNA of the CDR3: TGTGCCTGGAGTGTAGGGGGAGCTAGGCTTGGAGAGACCCAGTACTTC.

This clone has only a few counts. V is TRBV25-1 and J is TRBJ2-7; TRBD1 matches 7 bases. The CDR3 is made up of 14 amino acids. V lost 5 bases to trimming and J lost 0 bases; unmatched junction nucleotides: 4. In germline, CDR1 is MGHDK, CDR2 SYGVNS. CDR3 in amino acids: CASSPQGISYEQYF. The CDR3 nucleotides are TGTGCCAGCAGTCCACAGGGGATCTCCTACGAGCAGTACTTC.

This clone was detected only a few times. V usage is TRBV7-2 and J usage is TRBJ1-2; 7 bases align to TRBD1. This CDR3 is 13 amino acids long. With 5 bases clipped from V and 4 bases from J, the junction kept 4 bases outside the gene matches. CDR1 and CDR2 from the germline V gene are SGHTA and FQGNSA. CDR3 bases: TGTGCCAGCAGCCTGGACAGGATCTATGGCTACACCTTC. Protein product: CASSLDRIYGYTF.

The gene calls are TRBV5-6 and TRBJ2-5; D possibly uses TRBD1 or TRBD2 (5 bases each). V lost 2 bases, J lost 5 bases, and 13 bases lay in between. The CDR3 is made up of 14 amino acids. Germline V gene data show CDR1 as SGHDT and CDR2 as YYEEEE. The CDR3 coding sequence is TGTGCCAGCAGCTTCGGGTCTGGGACGGAGACCCAGTACTTC. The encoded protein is CASSFGSGTETQYF.

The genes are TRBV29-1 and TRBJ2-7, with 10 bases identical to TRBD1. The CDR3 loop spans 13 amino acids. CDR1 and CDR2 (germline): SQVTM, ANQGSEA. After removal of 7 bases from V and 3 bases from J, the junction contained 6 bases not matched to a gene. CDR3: CSGGGTGDYEQYF. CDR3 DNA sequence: TGCAGCGGTGGTGGGACAGGGGACTACGAGCAGTACTTC.

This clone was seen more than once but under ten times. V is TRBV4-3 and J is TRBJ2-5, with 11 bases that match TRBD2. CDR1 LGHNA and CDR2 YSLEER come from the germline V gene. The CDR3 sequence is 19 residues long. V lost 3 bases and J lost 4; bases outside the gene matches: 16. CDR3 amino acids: CASSQAVPIAGGGGETQYF. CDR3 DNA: TGCGCCAGCAGCCAGGCCGTCCCCATAGCGGGAGGGGGAGGAGAGACCCAGTACTTC.

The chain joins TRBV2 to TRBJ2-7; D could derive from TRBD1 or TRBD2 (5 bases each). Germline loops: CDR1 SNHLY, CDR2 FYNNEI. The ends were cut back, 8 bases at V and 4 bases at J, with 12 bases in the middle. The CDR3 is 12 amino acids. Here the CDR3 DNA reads TGTGCCAGCCGGGACCCCTGGTACGAGCAGTACTTC. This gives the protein CASRDPWYEQYF.

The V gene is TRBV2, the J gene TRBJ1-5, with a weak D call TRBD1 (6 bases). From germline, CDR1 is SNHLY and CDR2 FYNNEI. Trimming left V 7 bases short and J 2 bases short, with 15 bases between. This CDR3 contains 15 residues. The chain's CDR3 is CASTEGGRGNQPQHF. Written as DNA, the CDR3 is TGTGCCAGCACCGAAGGGGGAAGGGGCAATCAGCCCCAGCATTTT.

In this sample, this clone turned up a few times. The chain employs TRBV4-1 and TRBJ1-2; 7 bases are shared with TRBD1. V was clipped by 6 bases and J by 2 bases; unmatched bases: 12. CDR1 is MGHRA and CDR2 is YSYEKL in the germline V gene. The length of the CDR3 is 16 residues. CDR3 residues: CASRPYWTGENYGYTF. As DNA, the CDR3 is TGCGCCAGCAGGCCGTATTGGACAGGAGAGAACTATGGCTACACCTTC.